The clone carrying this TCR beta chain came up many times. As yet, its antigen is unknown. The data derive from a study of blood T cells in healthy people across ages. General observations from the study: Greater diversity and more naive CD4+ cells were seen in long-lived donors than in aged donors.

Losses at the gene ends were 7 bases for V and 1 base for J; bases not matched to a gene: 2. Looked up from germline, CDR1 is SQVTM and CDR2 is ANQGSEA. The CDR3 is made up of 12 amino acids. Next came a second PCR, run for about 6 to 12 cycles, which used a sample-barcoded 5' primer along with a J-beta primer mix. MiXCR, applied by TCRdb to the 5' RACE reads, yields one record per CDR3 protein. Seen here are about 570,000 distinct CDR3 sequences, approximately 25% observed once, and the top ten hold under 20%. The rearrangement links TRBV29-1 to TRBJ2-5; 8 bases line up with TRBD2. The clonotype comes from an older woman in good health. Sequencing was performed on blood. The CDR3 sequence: CSAGGAQETQYF. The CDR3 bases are TGCAGCGCCGGGGGGGCCCAAGAGACCCAGTACTTC.